A selection of T cell receptor beta chains follows, all from one sample in a study of T cell repertoires in cytomegalovirus infection. Their antigens are not known. TCRdb recomputed calls from the reads with MiXCR, one row per CDR3 protein. The data show approximately 500,000 distinct CDR3 sequences, 33% seen once. Sequencing was performed on cultured PBMCs, taken from culture after CMV antigen stimulation. The receptor set was obtained from a human donor in good health (CMV status not recorded). Some clones in this sample may be carry-over from other donors' samples. CDR3s include the opening cysteine and the closing phenylalanine or tryptophan. A D gene is named only where the DNA matches it firmly. Not every row has a clone size; where given, it reads once, few, many or a size class.

d_call	v_call	j_call	clone_size	cdr3_aa	cdr3_nt
TRBD1	TRBV7-2	TRBJ2-7	.	CASSLGEIKWGTGHYEQYF	TGTGCCAGCAGCTTAGGGGAAATTAAGTGGGGGACAGGACACTACGAGCAGTACTTC
.	TRBV7-2	TRBJ1-4	.	CASSLEFMAQRNEKLFF	TGTGCCAGCAGCTTAGAATTTATGGCACAGAGGAATGAAAAACTGTTTTTT
.	TRBV5-1	TRBJ2-3	.	CASSSAGQSTDTQYF	TGCGCCAGCAGCTCGGCCGGACAGAGCACAGATACGCAGTATTTT
.	TRBV4-1	TRBJ1-1	few	CASSQGEFGGQNTEAFF	TGCGCCAGCAGCCAGGGGGAGTTTGGAGGACAGAACACTGAAGCTTTCTTT
.	TRBV7-2	TRBJ2-7	many	CASSLALDYEQYF	TGTGCCAGCAGCTTAGCACTAGACTACGAGCAGTACTTC
.	TRBV6-2/TRBV6-3	TRBJ2-1	.	CASSLRDKPNNEQFF	TGTGCCAGCAGCCTCCGGGATAAACCCAACAATGAGCAGTTCTTC
.	TRBV4-2	TRBJ2-5	.	CASSRPGEGETQYF	TGTGCCAGCAGCCGACCGGGAGAGGGAGAGACCCAGTACTTC
.	TRBV7-2	TRBJ2-7	.	CASSLVKGSWYEQYF	TGTGCCAGCAGCCTAGTCAAGGGTTCTTGGTACGAGCAGTACTTC
TRBD2	TRBV28	TRBJ2-1	.	CASSSPSGRLYEQFF	TGTGCCAGCAGTTCCCCTAGCGGGAGGCTCTATGAGCAGTTCTTC
TRBD2	TRBV7-2	TRBJ2-3	few	CASSLRREGFNTQYF	TGTGCCAGCAGCTTACGGCGGGAGGGATTTAATACGCAGTATTTT
TRBD1	TRBV25-1	TRBJ1-2	.	CASSRLGQGFGYTF	TGTGCCAGCAGCCGCCTGGGACAGGGATTTGGCTACACCTTC
.	TRBV7-2	TRBJ2-7	.	CASSLSPASVYQGDEQYF	TGTGCCAGCAGCTTATCCCCGGCTAGCGTGTATCAGGGGGACGAGCAGTACTTC
.	TRBV6-5	TRBJ2-7	few	CASSLNPVLLREQYF	TGTGCCAGCAGTCTCAACCCAGTGCTATTGAGGGAGCAGTACTTC
.	TRBV19	TRBJ2-7	.	CASRDYYEQYF	TGTGCCAGTAGGGACTACTACGAGCAGTACTTC
TRBD2	TRBV4-1	TRBJ2-1	many	CASRPIAGGPNEQFF	TGCGCCAGCAGACCAATCGCGGGAGGGCCCAATGAGCAGTTCTTC
.	TRBV6-2/TRBV6-3	TRBJ2-5	.	CASTRAGAETQYF	TGTGCCAGCACCCGGGCGGGGGCAGAGACCCAGTACTTC
.	TRBV12-3/TRBV12-4	TRBJ2-5	.	CASSDLASETQYF	TGTGCCAGCAGTGATTTGGCCTCGGAGACCCAGTACTTC
TRBD2	TRBV5-1	TRBJ2-1	.	CASSFPLAGTNEQFF	TGCGCCAGCAGCTTTCCCCTAGCGGGTACAAATGAGCAGTTCTTC
.	TRBV5-6	TRBJ2-3	few	CASSPGGVPSARHTSTDTQYF	TGTGCCAGCAGCCCAGGGGGGGTTCCCTCAGCAAGGCACACTAGCACAGATACGCAGTATTTT
.	TRBV11-2	TRBJ2-1	.	CASSLDGSSQFF	TGTGCCAGCAGCTTAGATGGGAGTTCCCAGTTCTTC
.	TRBV6-2/TRBV6-3	TRBJ2-2	.	CASSSVGLASGELFF	TGTGCCAGCAGTAGCGTGGGGTTGGCTTCGGGGGAGCTGTTTTTT
.	TRBV19	TRBJ2-4	.	CASLSPPGTAKNIQYF	TGTGCCAGTCTTTCCCCCCCAGGGACGGCCAAAAACATTCAGTACTTC
.	TRBV28	TRBJ2-2	few	CASQPPGVGGELFF	TGTGCCAGCCAACCGCCAGGGGTAGGCGGGGAGCTGTTTTTT
TRBD1	TRBV29-1	TRBJ1-2	few	CSVEKMTGRYGYTF	TGCAGCGTTGAAAAGATGACAGGGCGCTATGGCTACACCTTC
TRBD1	TRBV7-2	TRBJ2-5	few	CASSQDRDLVAQYF	TGTGCCAGCAGCCAGGACAGGGACCTGGTGGCCCAGTACTTC
.	TRBV7-2	TRBJ2-1	.	CASSAQNEQFF	TGTGCCAGCAGCGCCCAGAATGAGCAGTTCTTC
.	TRBV25-1	TRBJ2-1	.	CASSDIGSIVGEQFF	TGTGCCAGCAGTGATATTGGGTCCATAGTCGGTGAGCAGTTCTTC
TRBD2	TRBV7-2	TRBJ2-7	few	CASSLLAGNSYEQYF	TGTGCCAGCAGCTTACTAGCGGGTAACTCCTACGAGCAGTACTTC
.	TRBV4-1	TRBJ2-7	.	CASSQESLTGEQYF	TGCGCCAGCAGCCAAGAATCCCTGACAGGCGAGCAGTACTTC
TRBD1	TRBV6-1	TRBJ2-7	few	CASSNPQGAYEQYF	TGTGCCAGCAGCAACCCCCAGGGGGCCTACGAGCAGTACTTC
.	TRBV12-3/TRBV12-4	TRBJ1-4	.	CASTSGTTNEKLFF	TGTGCCAGCACTTCCGGCACAACTAATGAAAAACTGTTTTTT
TRBD1	TRBV5-6	TRBJ2-2	.	CASSSPGQGLSGELFF	TGTGCCAGCAGCTCGCCGGGACAGGGGTTGAGCGGGGAGCTGTTTTTT
TRBD1	TRBV25-1	TRBJ1-3	once	CATQTTGGSGNTIYF	TGTGCCACTCAAACGACAGGGGGCTCTGGAAACACCATATATTTT
.	TRBV29-1	TRBJ2-1	.	CSVDTPSSYNEQFF	TGCAGCGTTGATACCCCCAGCTCCTACAATGAGCAGTTCTTC
TRBD1	TRBV5-1	TRBJ1-2	.	CASSLTPRTGASDYGYTF	TGCGCCAGCAGCTTAACACCTCGGACAGGGGCGAGCGACTATGGCTACACCTTC
.	TRBV7-2	TRBJ1-1	.	CASSLGFGFSEAFF	TGTGCCAGCAGCTTAGGGTTTGGCTTCTCTGAAGCTTTCTTT
TRBD1	TRBV20-1	TRBJ1-1	few	CSARDPRQGLTEAFF	TGCAGTGCTAGAGATCCGAGACAGGGGTTAACTGAAGCTTTCTTT
.	TRBV2	TRBJ2-6	few	CASSQGSPGANVLTF	TGTGCCAGCAGCCAAGGGAGTCCTGGGGCCAACGTCCTGACTTTC
TRBD2	TRBV4-2	TRBJ2-7	.	CASSQVSAGGPYEQYF	TGTGCCAGCAGCCAAGTTTCCGCGGGAGGGCCCTACGAGCAGTACTTC
.	TRBV7-2	TRBJ2-1	.	CASSFRPNREQFF	TGTGCCAGCAGCTTCCGCCCTAACCGGGAGCAGTTCTTC
TRBD1	TRBV19	TRBJ1-2	.	CASSIMGQGRGYTF	TGTGCCAGTAGTATAATGGGACAGGGACGGGGCTACACCTTC
TRBD1	TRBV28	TRBJ1-1	.	CASRETGGNTEAFF	TGTGCCAGCAGGGAGACAGGGGGAAACACTGAAGCTTTCTTT
.	TRBV7-2	TRBJ2-5	many	CATHPGGLETQYF	TGTGCCACCCACCCGGGGGGCCTCGAGACCCAGTACTTC
.	TRBV4-3	TRBJ2-5	few	CASSPTSSPSSPQYF	TGCGCCAGCAGCCCGACCTCTAGCCCCAGTAGCCCCCAGTACTTC
TRBD2	TRBV7-2	TRBJ2-2	.	CASSFVGREGRGELFF	TGTGCCAGCAGCTTCGTTGGCCGGGAGGGCCGAGGGGAGCTGTTTTTT
TRBD2	TRBV6-2/TRBV6-3	TRBJ2-2	few	CASSGKISGRWHTGELFF	TGTGCCAGCAGTGGCAAAATTAGCGGGAGATGGCACACCGGGGAGCTGTTTTTT
.	TRBV12-3/TRBV12-4	TRBJ2-1	few	CASSWAPSQQFF	TGTGCCAGCAGTTGGGCCCCCTCCCAGCAGTTCTTC
.	TRBV7-2	TRBJ2-7	.	CASSLLGPRYEQYF	TGTGCCAGCAGCCTCCTAGGGCCCCGTTACGAGCAGTACTTC
.	TRBV7-9	TRBJ2-1	.	CASSLVGIFLYNEQFF	TGTGCCAGCAGCTTAGTAGGGATATTTCTCTACAATGAGCAGTTCTTC
.	TRBV4-3	TRBJ2-3	.	CASSQEPSRGDTQYF	TGCGCCAGCAGCCAAGAACCGAGTCGTGGAGATACGCAGTATTTT
TRBD1	TRBV20-1	TRBJ2-5	few	CSVTGVETQYF	TGCAGTGTCACAGGGGTGGAGACCCAGTACTTC
.	TRBV19	TRBJ2-3	.	CASSIRQEVASTDTQYF	TGTGCCAGTAGTATAAGGCAGGAGGTCGCTAGCACAGATACGCAGTATTTT
.	TRBV10-3	TRBJ1-6	few	CAISESGQPRSPLHF	TGTGCCATCAGTGAGTCTGGACAGCCCCGTTCACCCCTCCACTTT
.	TRBV7-2	TRBJ2-6	few	CASSLEPSGANVLTF	TGTGCCAGCAGCTTAGAGCCTTCTGGGGCCAACGTCCTGACTTTC
.	TRBV7-9	TRBJ1-1	.	CASSLNPAATEAFF	TGTGCCAGCAGCTTAAATCCCGCGGCCACTGAAGCTTTCTTT
.	TRBV19	TRBJ2-2	.	CASSISWDTGELFF	TGTGCCAGTAGTATCTCCTGGGACACCGGGGAGCTGTTTTTT
.	TRBV5-6	TRBJ2-5	few	CASNLGRFQETQYF	TGTGCCAGCAACCTGGGCAGATTCCAAGAGACCCAGTACTTC
.	TRBV4-3	TRBJ1-2	.	CASSQDLGGSVYYGYTF	TGCGCCAGCAGCCAAGATCTCGGGGGATCCGTCTACTATGGCTACACCTTC
.	TRBV7-2	TRBJ2-1	few	CASSFTGTWGNEQFF	TGTGCCAGCAGCTTCACCGGGACTTGGGGGAATGAGCAGTTCTTC
.	TRBV19	TRBJ2-2	few	CASSMGTGELFF	TGTGCCAGTAGTATGGGTACCGGGGAGCTGTTTTTT